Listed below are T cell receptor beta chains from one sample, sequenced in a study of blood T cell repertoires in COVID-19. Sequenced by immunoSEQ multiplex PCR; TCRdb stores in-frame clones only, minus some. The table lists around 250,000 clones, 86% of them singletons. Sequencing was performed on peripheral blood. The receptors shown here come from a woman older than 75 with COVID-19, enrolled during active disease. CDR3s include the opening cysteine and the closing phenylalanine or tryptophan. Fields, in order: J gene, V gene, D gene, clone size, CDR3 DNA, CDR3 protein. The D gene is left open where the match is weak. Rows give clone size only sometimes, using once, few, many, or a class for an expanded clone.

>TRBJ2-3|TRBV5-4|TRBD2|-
TGTGCCAGCAGCCCGGGGACTAGCGGGATGGCAGATACGCAGTATTTT
CASSPGTSGMADTQYF
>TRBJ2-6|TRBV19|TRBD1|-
TGTGCCAGTAGTATTCGGACAGGACCCTCTGGGGCCAACGTCCTGACTTTC
CASSIRTGPSGANVLTF
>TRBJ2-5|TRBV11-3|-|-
TGTGCCAGCAGCTCCAGTGGAGAGACCCAGTACTTC
CASSSSGETQYF
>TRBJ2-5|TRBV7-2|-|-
TGTGCCAGCAGCTTCGGGACAAACATCATCCAGGAGACCCAGTACTTC
CASSFGTNIIQETQYF
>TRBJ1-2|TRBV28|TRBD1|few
TGTGCCAGCAGCCCACAGGGGAACTATGGCTACACCTTC
CASSPQGNYGYTF
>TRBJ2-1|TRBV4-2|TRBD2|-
TGTGCCAGCAGCCAGGCTAGCGGGGGGGCCGGTTCCTACAATGAGCAGTTCTTC
CASSQASGGAGSYNEQFF
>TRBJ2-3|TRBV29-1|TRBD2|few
TGCAGCATTTGGGTCCTAGCGGGGGGGACTAGCACAGATACGCAGTATTTT
CSIWVLAGGTSTDTQYF
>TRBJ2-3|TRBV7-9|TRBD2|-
TGTGCCAGCAGCTTAGGGGTAGCGGGGGTCACAGATACGCAGTATTTT
CASSLGVAGVTDTQYF
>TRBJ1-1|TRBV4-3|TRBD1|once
TGCGCCAGCAAGAGGGACAGAAGCTTGAACACTGAAGCTTTCTTT
CASKRDRSLNTEAFF
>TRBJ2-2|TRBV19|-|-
TGTGCCAGTAGTATTACCGAACAGCACACCGGGGAGCTGTTTTTT
CASSITEQHTGELFF
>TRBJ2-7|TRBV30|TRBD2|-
TGTGCCGTTCGGCTCAGGACTAGCGGGAATCTATACGAGCAGTACTTC
CAVRLRTSGNLYEQYF
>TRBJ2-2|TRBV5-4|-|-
TGTGCCAGCAGCGACGCGGGGGCGTTCACCGGGGAGCTGTTTTTT
CASSDAGAFTGELFF
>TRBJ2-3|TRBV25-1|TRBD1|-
TGTGCCAGCAGTGAATCAATTGGACAGGGAAAAGATACGCAGTATTTT
CASSESIGQGKDTQYF
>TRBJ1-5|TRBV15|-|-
TGTGCCACCAGCAGAGATTATATGAGTTTGCCGTCCCGCAATCAGCCCCAGCATTTT
CATSRDYMSLPSRNQPQHF
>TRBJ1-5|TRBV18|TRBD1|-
TGTGCCAGCTCACCGGGGACAGGGGGCGGCAATCAGCCCCAGCATTTT
CASSPGTGGGNQPQHF
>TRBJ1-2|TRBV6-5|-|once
TGTGCCAGCAGGAGGGTTGGGGGGGACGGTGGCTACACCTTC
CASRRVGGDGGYTF
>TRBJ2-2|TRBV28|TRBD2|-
TGTGCCAGCAGTTTTGTGGGGGGGTCCGGGGAGCTGTTTTTT
CASSFVGGSGELFF
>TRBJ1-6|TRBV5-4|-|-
TGTGCCAGCAGCCAAGGACAGCTTCGAGCGCGCAATTCACCCCTCCACTTT
CASSQGQLRARNSPLHF
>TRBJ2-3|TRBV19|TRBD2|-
TGTGCCAGTAGGACTAGCGGGGGAACAGATACGCAGTATTTT
CASRTSGGTDTQYF
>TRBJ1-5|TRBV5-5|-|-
TGTGCCAGCAGCTTGGACAGCATACAGCCCCAGCATTTT
CASSLDSIQPQHF
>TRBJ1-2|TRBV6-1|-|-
TGTGCCAGCAGTGAAGCCTACCCGGGTTCCAACTATGGCTACACCTTC
CASSEAYPGSNYGYTF
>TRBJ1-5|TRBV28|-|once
TGTGCCAGCAGTTTGTCAGGGTTGGTTCAGCCCCAGCATTTT
CASSLSGLVQPQHF
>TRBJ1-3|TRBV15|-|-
TGTGCCACCAGCAGAGGCAGTGGAAACACCATATATTTT
CATSRGSGNTIYF
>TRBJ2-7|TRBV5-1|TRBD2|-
TGCGCCAGCAGCTTGGTAACGGGGGGTTCCTACGAGCAGTACTTC
CASSLVTGGSYEQYF
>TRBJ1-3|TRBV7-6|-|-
TGTGCCAGCAGCTTAGCGAGTCCAGAGGCTGGAAACACCATATATTTT
CASSLASPEAGNTIYF
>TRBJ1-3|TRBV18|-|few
TGTGCCAGCTCACCGGCCGGGACTGGAAACACCATATATTTT
CASSPAGTGNTIYF
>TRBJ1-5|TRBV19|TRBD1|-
TGTGCCAGTAGTACGATTCCGACAGGGAACAATCAGCCCCAGCATTTT
CASSTIPTGNNQPQHF
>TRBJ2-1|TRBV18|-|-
TGTGCCAGCTCACCTATTACTAGTGCCAGCTCCTACAATGAGCAGTTCTTC
CASSPITSASSYNEQFF
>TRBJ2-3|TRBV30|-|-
TGTGCCTGGAGTGGGAGGGGCCTATGGCCAGATACGCAGTATTTT
CAWSGRGLWPDTQYF